These 20 T cell receptor beta chains share one sample of origin, sequenced in a study of type 1 and type 2 diabetes patients. Amplification started from genomic DNA. Amplification of the beta chain CDR3 used 30 forward and 13 reverse multiplex primers. TCRdb reprocessed the multiplex PCR reads with MiXCR, giving one entry per CDR3 protein. The table lists 250,000 to 300,000 distinct CDR3 sequences, 47% of them singletons. Sequenced sample: peripheral blood mononuclear cells (PBMCs). The receptors originated from a man younger than 35 with type 2 diabetes.

This clonotype was detected only a few times. The V gene is TRBV20-1, the J gene TRBJ2-7; a possible D gene is TRBD1 (6 bases). Trimming shortened V by 2 bases and J by 6 bases, and 17 bases separated the two germline ends. Germline CDR1 is DFQATT and CDR2 is SNEGSKA (reference sequence). This CDR3 is built from 14 residues. The chain's CDR3 is CSARNFAGASEQYF. The CDR3 nucleotides read TGCAGTGCTAGAAATTTTGCAGGGGCTAGCGAGCAGTACTTC.

The chain recombines TRBV9 with TRBJ2-2; 9 nucleotides match TRBD2. Germline V gene sequence: CDR1 SGDLS, CDR2 YYNGEE. Unmatched junction bases numbered 10, after V lost 4 bases and J lost 0 bases. The CDR3 spans 18 residues. CDR3: CASSPTGSGGPNTGELFF. CDR3 nucleotides: TGTGCCAGCAGCCCCACTGGTAGCGGGGGACCGAACACCGGGGAGCTGTTTTTT.

The rearrangement uses TRBV6-6 and TRBJ2-4; D gene ambiguous. The germline gives CDR1 MNHNY, CDR2 SVGAGI (reference sequence). CDR3 length: 15 residues. The V gene lost 7 bases and the J gene lost 1 base, with 14 bases spanning the gap. The CDR3 nucleotides are TGTGCCAGCACCCTTGAGATGGGTGCCAAAAACATTCAGTACTTC. Amino acid sequence: CASTLEMGAKNIQYF.

This clonotype was counted only a few times. The V call is TRBV6-5, the J call TRBJ1-2, with no clear D. Per germline, CDR1 MNHEY and CDR2 SVGAGI. This CDR3 comprises 14 residues. The V gene lost 0 bases and the J gene lost 6 bases, with 11 bases spanning the gap. CDR3 amino acids: CASSYSPSVDGYTF. CDR3 in DNA: TGTGCCAGCAGTTACTCTCCAAGCGTGGATGGCTACACCTTC.

Turning to this clonotype: Germline is not matched at one junction end, which may reflect a read error. V is TRBV2 and J is TRBJ2-5; D remains ambiguous. The CDR3 totals 12 residues. Germline loops: CDR1 SNHLY, CDR2 FYNNEI. CDR3 in DNA: TGTGCCAGCAGTTCAGACCGAGAGACCCAGCACTTC. It specifies CASSSDRETQHF.

The genes are TRBV29-1 and TRBJ1-1; maybe TRBD1 (6 bases). The CDR3 length is 15 residues. Germline CDR1 SQVTM, CDR2 ANQGSEA. Deletions cut 1 base from V and 0 bases from J, with 12 bases between. CDR3 region: CSVEVFRGLNTEAFF. The CDR3 region has the DNA TGCAGCGTTGAAGTCTTCAGGGGCCTGAACACTGAAGCTTTCTTT.

This clonotype appeared a few times. This chain links TRBV20-1 with TRBJ1-2; 7 positions agree with TRBD1. Germline values: CDR1 DFQATT, CDR2 SNEGSKA (reference sequence). The CDR3 extends over 14 amino acids. Unmatched junction bases numbered 9, after V lost 6 bases and J lost 2 bases. CDR3 region: CSATRQGWNYGYTF. As DNA, the CDR3 is TGCAGTGCGACGAGACAGGGTTGGAACTATGGCTACACCTTC.

The V and J genes are TRBV14 and TRBJ2-7; tentatively, D is TRBD1 (6 bases). V was pared by 4 bases and J by 2 bases, with 15 bases between. The CDR3 runs to 15 residues. Germline lookup yields CDR1 SGHDN and CDR2 FVKESK. The CDR3 is CASSPLDSYAYEQYF. The CDR3 nucleotides are TGTGCCAGCAGCCCGCTGGACAGTTATGCCTACGAGCAGTACTTC.

The rearrangement uses TRBV19 and TRBJ1-1; D may be TRBD1 (6 bases). The V and J ends lost 3 bases and 1 base respectively, with 9 bases between them. The CDR3 runs to 14 residues. Germline CDR1 reads LNHDA; CDR2 reads SQIVND (reference sequence). DNA of the CDR3: TGTGCCAGTAGTATCAGGGGTGGGAACACTGAAGCTTTCTTT. This gives the protein CASSIRGGNTEAFF.

The chain links TRBV7-3 to TRBJ2-7, with a weak D call TRBD2 (6 bases). In germline, CDR1 is SGHTA, CDR2 FQGTGA. The V and J ends lost 5 bases and 1 base respectively, with 15 bases between them. This CDR3 region has 15 residues. Written as DNA, the CDR3 is TGTGCCAGCAGCCGTTCTAGCGTCGAGTCCTACGAGCAGTACTTC. Amino acid sequence: CASSRSSVESYEQYF.

The chain has TRBV12-3 or TRBV12-4 and TRBJ1-2, with TRBD1 matching 7 bases. CDR3 length: 15 residues. The trim removed 5 bases at V and 1 base at J, leaving 7 bases unmatched. CDR3 loop: CASSVRTGVNYGYTF. The CDR3 DNA reads TGTGCCAGCAGTGTAAGGACAGGCGTTAACTATGGCTACACCTTC.

This sequence joins TRBV7-3 and TRBJ2-2; D is possibly TRBD1 or TRBD2 (8 bases each). The CDR3 runs 17 residues. Trimming stripped 4 bases from V and 3 bases from J, with 18 bases between. CDR1 and CDR2 (germline): SGHTA, FQGTGA. The CDR3 spells CASSSGGTGHHTGELFF. The CDR3 DNA sequence: TGTGCCAGCAGCTCGGGGGGGACAGGTCATCACACCGGGGAGCTGTTTTTT.

The chain combines TRBV7-9 with TRBJ1-1, with no clear D. V lost 1 base and J lost 0, with 6 bases in between. CDR1 and CDR2 from the germline V gene are SEHNR and FQNEAQ (reference sequence). The CDR3 extends over 14 amino acids. CDR3 loop: CASSLGIMNTEAFF. For the CDR3, the DNA is TGTGCCAGCAGCTTAGGGATCATGAACACTGAAGCTTTCTTT.

In DNA, the CDR3 is TGTGCCAGCAGTCCAGAGGAGAGGGCGACGAACACCGGGGAGCTGTTTTTT. It yields the protein CASSPEERATNTGELFF. The chain joins TRBV27 to TRBJ2-2; a weak D match, TRBD2 (5 bases). With 5 bases removed from V and 0 bases from J, the gap between germline ends came to 16 bases. This CDR3 spans 17 amino acids. Germline CDR1 is MNHEY and CDR2 is SMNVEV (reference sequence).

In regard to this clonotype: A much larger clone is a single base away; this may be a read error. The chain couples TRBV2 to TRBJ1-2, with D possibly matching TRBD1 (5 bases). Germline-derived CDR1 and CDR2 are SNHLY and FYNNEI. V was cut by 10 bases and J by 9 bases, with 21 bases left in between. The CDR3 runs to 13 residues. The CDR3 reads CANIPEEGWRYTF. CDR3 bases: TGTGCCAACATACCCGAGGAGGGGTGGCGCTACACCTTC.

In this sample, this clonotype turned up once. This rearrangement joins TRBV19 to TRBJ1-1, with unresolved D. This CDR3 contains 14 residues. V gave up 3 bases and J gave up 0 bases, with 8 bases separating them. From germline, CDR1 is LNHDA and CDR2 SQIVND (reference sequence). CDR3 nucleotide sequence: TGTGCCAGTAGTATCGGAAGTATGAACACTGAAGCTTTCTTT. It codes for CASSIGSMNTEAFF.

This clonotype was recorded a few times. The chain is built from TRBV12-5 and TRBJ2-7; 7 bases match TRBD1. Germline trimming cut 3 bases from V and 0 bases from J; bases unmatched to any gene: 8. Germline V gives CDR1 LGHNT, CDR2 FRNRAP. CDR3 length equals 16 residues. CDR3: CASGFKRWDSSYEQYF. DNA for the CDR3: TGTGCTAGTGGTTTCAAGCGGTGGGACAGCTCCTACGAGCAGTACTTC.

This sequence joins TRBV5-1 and TRBJ1-1; a possible D gene is TRBD1 (5 bases). Germline V gene lookup returns CDR1 SGHRS and CDR2 YFSETQ. CDR3 length: 13 residues. The germline V and J ends were trimmed by 4 bases and 0 bases, with 7 bases remaining between them. CDR3 sequence (DNA): TGCGCCAGCAGCGTACAGGTGAACACTGAAGCTTTCTTT. Its protein is CASSVQVNTEAFF.

This clonotype was counted at least ten times. The chain carries TRBV10-3 and TRBJ1-2, with D maybe TRBD1 (5 bases). CDR3 length equals 15 residues. The germline CDR1 and CDR2 sequences are ENHRY and SYGVKD. The ends were cut back, 2 bases at V and 2 bases at J, with 12 bases in the middle. CDR3 nucleotides: TGTGCCATCAGTGAGGTGGGCAGGGCCAACTATGGCTACACCTTC. Its protein is CAISEVGRANYGYTF.

This clonotype was picked up a small number of times. The V call is TRBV20-1, the J call TRBJ2-7; a weak D match, TRBD1 (6 bases). Germline lookup yields CDR1 DFQATT and CDR2 SNEGSKA (reference sequence). V lost 5 bases, J lost 5 bases, and 16 bases lay in between. This CDR3 comprises 13 residues. This CDR3 reads CSALEGVSHEQYF. The CDR3 DNA follows: TGCAGTGCTCTAGAGGGGGTATCCCACGAGCAGTACTTC.